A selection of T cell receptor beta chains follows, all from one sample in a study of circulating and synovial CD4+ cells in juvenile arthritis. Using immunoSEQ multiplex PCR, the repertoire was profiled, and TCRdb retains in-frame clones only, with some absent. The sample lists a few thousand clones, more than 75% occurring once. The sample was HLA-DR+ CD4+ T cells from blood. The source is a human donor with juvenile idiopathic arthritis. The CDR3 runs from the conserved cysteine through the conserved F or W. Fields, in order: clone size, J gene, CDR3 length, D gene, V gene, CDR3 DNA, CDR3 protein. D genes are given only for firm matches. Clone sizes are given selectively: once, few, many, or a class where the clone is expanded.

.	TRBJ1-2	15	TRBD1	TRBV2	TGTGCCAGCAGTGAAGCGCCGGGACAGGGGCAGAGCTACACCTTC	CASSEAPGQGQSYTF
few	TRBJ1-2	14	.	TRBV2	TGTGCCAGCAGTGAAACAACGACAGTAGATGGCTACACCTTC	CASSETTTVDGYTF
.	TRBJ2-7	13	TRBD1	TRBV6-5	TGTGCCAGCAGAGGATCCGGGACAGAGGAGCAGTACTTC	CASRGSGTEEQYF
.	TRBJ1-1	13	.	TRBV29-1	TGCAGCGTTGATCTACAGGTGAACACTGAAGCTTTCTTT	CSVDLQVNTEAFF
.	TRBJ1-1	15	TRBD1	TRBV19	TGTGCCAGTAGCCCCCGGAGGACAGGCCTATATGAAGCTTTCTTT	CASSPRRTGLYEAFF
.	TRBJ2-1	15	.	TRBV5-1	TGCGCCAGCAGCTTGGAGGGAGACGGGTTGAATGAGCAGTTCTTC	CASSLEGDGLNEQFF
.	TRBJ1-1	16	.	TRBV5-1	TGCGCCAGCACACCATCGGGGATCGGGGAGAACACTGAAGCTTTCTTT	CASTPSGIGENTEAFF
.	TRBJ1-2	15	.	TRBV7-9	TGTGCCAGCAGCTTACCCGTACAGGAGAACTATGGCTACACCTTC	CASSLPVQENYGYTF
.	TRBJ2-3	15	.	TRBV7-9	TGTGCCAGCAGCGGTACCCGGGACTTCGCGGATACGCAGTATTTT	CASSGTRDFADTQYF
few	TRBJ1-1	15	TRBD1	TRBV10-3	TGTGCCATCAGTGAGTCACAGGGGGCGAACACTGAAGCTTTCTTT	CAISESQGANTEAFF
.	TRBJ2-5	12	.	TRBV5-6	TGTGCCTGGAGTGTACGACCGGATGCCCAGTACTTC	CAWSVRPDAQYF
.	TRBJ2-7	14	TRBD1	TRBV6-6	TGTGCCAGCAGTGCCCAACAGGGGGTTGGCGAGCAGTACTTC	CASSAQQGVGEQYF
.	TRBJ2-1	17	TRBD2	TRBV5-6	TGTGCCAGCAGTAACCAGGCTCCGGGACTAGCGGGAGTTGAGCAGTTCTTC	CASSNQAPGLAGVEQFF
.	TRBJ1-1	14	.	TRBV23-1	TGCGCCAGCAGTCAATCGGGGCTGAACACTGAAGCTTTCTTT	CASSQSGLNTEAFF
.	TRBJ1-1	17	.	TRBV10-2	TGCGCCAGCAGTGAGAATGTCGGACAGAGACTGAACACTGAAGCTTTCTTT	CASSENVGQRLNTEAFF
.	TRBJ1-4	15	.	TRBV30	TGTGCCTGGAGTGACAGGATCGCAACTAATGAAAAACTGTTTTTT	CAWSDRIATNEKLFF
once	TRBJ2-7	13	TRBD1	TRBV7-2	TGTGCCAGCAGCTTGGACAGGGAAGCCGAGCAGTACTTC	CASSLDREAEQYF
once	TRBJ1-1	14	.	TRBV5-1	TGCGCCAGCAGATTGGACAACCTGAACACTGAAGCTTTCTTT	CASRLDNLNTEAFF
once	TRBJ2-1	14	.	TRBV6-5	TGTGCCAGCAGCCGCCGCAGCTCCTACAATGAGCAGTTCTTC	CASSRRSSYNEQFF
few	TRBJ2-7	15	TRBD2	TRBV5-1	TGCGCCAGCAGCCCCGGGGGGACGGAGCTGAACGAGCAGTACTTC	CASSPGGTELNEQYF
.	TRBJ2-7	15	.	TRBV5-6	TGTGCCAGCAGCTTGGTAACTAGCAGCTCCTACGAGCAGTACTTC	CASSLVTSSSYEQYF
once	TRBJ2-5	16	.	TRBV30	TGTGCCTGGAGTCGGGGGGCCTACCTAATCCAAGAGACCCAGTACTTC	CAWSRGAYLIQETQYF
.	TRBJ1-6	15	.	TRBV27	TGTGCCAGCAGCCCCTCGCCCGGGTCCTTAGAGGCCCTCCACTTT	CASSPSPGSLEALHF
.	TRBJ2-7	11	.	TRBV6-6	TGTGCCAGCTTTTTGGGGGGACAGCAGTACTTC	CASFLGGQQYF
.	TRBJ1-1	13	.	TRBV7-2	TGTGCCAGCAGCTTATATAGGCAATCGGGAGCTTTCTTT	CASSLYRQSGAFF
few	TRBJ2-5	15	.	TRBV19	TGTGCCAGTAGTATAGATCGTACAGGGTTGAAGACCCAGTACTTC	CASSIDRTGLKTQYF
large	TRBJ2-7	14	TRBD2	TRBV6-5	TGTGCCAGCAGTTTCGGGACTAGCGGGGGCGAGCAGTACTTC	CASSFGTSGGEQYF